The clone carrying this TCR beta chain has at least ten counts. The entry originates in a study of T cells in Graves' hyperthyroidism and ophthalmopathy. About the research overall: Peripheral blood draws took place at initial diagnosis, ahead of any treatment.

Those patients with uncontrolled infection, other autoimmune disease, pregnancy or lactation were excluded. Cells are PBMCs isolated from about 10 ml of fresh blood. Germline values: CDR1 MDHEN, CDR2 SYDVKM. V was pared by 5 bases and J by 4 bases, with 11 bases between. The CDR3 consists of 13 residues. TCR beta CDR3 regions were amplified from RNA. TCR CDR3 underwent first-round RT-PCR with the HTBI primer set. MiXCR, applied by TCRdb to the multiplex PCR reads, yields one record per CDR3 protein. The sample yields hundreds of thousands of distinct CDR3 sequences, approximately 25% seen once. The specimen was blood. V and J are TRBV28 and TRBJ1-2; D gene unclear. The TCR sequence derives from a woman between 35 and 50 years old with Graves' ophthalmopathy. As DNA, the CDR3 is TGTGCCAGCAGTGAGTCACAGCTCTATGGCTACACCTTC. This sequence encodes CASSESQLYGYTF.